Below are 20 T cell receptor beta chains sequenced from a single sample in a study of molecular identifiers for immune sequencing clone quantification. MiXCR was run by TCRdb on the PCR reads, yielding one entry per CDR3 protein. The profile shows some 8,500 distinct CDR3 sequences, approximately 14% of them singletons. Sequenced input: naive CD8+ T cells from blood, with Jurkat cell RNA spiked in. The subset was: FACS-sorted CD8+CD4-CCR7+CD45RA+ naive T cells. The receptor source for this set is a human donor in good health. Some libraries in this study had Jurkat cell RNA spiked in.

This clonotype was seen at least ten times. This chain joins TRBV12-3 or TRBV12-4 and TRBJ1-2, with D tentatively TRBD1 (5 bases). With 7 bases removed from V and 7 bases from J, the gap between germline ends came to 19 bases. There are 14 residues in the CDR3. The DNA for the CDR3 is TGTGCCAGCATTGATGCGACAGTGTCCGGTGGCTACACCTTC. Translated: CASIDATVSGGYTF.

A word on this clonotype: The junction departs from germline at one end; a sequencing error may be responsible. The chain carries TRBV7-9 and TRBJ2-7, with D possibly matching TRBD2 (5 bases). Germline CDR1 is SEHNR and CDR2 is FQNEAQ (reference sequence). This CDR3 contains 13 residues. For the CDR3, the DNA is TGTGCCAGCAGCTCGCCGGGATCCTCCTACGAGCAGTTC. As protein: CASSSPGSSYEQF. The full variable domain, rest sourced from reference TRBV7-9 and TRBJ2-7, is DTGVSQNPRHKITKRGQNVTFRCDPISEHNRLYWYRQTLGQGPEFLTYFQNEAQLEKSRLLSDRFSAERPKGSFSTLEIQRTEQGDSAMYLCASSSPGSSYEQFGPGTRLTVT.

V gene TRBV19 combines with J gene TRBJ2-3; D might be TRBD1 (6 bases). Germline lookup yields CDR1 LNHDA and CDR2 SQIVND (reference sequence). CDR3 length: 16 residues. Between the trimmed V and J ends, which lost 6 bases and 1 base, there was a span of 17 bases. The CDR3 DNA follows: TGTGCCAGTAGCCTTGATACAGGGCTTCGCACAGATACGCAGTATTTT. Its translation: CASSLDTGLRTDTQYF.

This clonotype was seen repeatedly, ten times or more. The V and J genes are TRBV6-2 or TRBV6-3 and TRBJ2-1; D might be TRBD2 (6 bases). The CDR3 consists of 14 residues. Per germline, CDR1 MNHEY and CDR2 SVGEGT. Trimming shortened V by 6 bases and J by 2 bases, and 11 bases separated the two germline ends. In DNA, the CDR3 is TGTGCCAGCAGCGGGACTTCAACCTACAATGAGCAGTTCTTC. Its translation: CASSGTSTYNEQFF.

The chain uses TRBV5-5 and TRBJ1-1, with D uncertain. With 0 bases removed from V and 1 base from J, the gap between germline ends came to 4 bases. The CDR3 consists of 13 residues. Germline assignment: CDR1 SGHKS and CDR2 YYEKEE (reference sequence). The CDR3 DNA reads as TGTGCCAGCAGCTTGGGCAGGAACACTGAAGCTTTCTTT. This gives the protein CASSLGRNTEAFF.

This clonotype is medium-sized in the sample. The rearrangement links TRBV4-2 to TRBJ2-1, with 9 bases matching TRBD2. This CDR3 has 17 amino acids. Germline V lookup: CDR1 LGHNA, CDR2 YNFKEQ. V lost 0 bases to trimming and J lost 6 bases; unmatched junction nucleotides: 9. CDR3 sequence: CASSQDRAGGPGNEQFF. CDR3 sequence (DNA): TGTGCCAGCAGCCAAGATCGCGCGGGGGGGCCGGGCAATGAGCAGTTCTTC.

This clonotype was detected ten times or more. As DNA, the CDR3 is TGTGCCAGCAGCCGAGGGGCCCTGGCGAACGAGCAGTACTTC. Its protein is CASSRGALANEQYF. The gene calls are TRBV6-5 and TRBJ2-7; D is possibly TRBD1 or TRBD2 (5 bases each). Germline values: CDR1 MNHEY, CDR2 SVGAGI. V gave up 6 bases and J gave up 5 bases, with 17 bases separating them. CDR3 length: 14 residues.

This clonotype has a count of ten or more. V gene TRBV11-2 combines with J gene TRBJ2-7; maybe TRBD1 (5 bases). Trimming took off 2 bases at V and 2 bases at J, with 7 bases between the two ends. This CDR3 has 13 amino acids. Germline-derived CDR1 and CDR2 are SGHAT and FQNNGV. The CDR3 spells CASSLRGPYEQYF. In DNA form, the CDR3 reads TGTGCCAGCAGCTTAAGGGGTCCCTACGAGCAGTACTTC.

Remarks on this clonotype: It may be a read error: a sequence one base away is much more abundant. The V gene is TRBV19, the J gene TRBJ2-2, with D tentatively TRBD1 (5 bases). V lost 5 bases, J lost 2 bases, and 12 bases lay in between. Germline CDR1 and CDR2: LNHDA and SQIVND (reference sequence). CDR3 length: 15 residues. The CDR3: CASSLPTVNTGELFF. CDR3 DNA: TGTGCCAGTAGTCTGCCGACAGTAAACACCGGGGAGCTGTTTTTT.

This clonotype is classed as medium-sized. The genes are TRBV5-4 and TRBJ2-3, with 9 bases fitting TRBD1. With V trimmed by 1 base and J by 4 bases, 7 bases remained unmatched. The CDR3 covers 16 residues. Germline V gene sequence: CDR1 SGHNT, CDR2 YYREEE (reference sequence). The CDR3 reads CASSLLGQGMADTQYF. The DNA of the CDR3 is TGTGCCAGCAGCTTGCTCGGACAGGGGATGGCAGATACGCAGTATTTT.

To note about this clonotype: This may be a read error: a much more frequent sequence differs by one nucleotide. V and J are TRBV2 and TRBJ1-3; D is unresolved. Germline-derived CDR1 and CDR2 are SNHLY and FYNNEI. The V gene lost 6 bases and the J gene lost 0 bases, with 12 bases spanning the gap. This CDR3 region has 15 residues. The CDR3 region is CASRIHGSSGNTIYF. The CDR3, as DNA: TGTGCCAGCAGGATCCACGGGTCCTCTGGAAACACCATATATTTT.

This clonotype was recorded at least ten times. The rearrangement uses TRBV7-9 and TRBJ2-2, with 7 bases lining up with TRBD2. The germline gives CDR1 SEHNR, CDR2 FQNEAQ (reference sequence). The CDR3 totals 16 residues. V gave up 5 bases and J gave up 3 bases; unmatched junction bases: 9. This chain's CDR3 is CASSQTGGKDTGELFF. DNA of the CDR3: TGTGCCAGCAGCCAAACCGGGGGGAAGGACACCGGGGAGCTGTTTTTT.

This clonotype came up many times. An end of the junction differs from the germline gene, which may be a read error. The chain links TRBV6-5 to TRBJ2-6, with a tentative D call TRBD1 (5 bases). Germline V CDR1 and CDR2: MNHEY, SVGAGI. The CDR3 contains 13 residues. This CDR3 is CASSYSGANVPTF. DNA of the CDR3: TGTGCCAGCAGTTACTCTGGGGCCAACGTCCCGACTTTC.

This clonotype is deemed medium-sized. CDR3 loop: CASRESQTEVNQPQHF. The DNA for the CDR3 is TGTGCCAGCAGAGAATCACAGACGGAGGTAAATCAGCCCCAGCATTTT. V usage is TRBV6-5 and J usage is TRBJ1-5; D gene ambiguous. Germline values: CDR1 MNHEY, CDR2 SVGAGI. Trimming pared 6 bases from V and 4 bases from J, leaving 19 bases between. The CDR3 consists of 16 residues.

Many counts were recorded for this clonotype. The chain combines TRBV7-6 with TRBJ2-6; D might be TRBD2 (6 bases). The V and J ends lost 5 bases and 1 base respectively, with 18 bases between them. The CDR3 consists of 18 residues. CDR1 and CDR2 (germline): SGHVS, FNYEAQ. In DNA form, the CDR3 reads TGTGCCAGCAGCCCCCCCGGGGGTGTGGGTTCTGGGGCCAACGTCCTGACTTTC. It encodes CASSPPGGVGSGANVLTF.

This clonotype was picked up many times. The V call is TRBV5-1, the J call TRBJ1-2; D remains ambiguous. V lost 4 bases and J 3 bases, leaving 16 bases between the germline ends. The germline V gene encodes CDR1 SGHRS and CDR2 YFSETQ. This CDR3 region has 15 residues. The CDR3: CASSPGSGLYYGYTF. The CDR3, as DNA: TGCGCCAGCAGCCCGGGATCCGGGCTCTACTATGGCTACACCTTC.

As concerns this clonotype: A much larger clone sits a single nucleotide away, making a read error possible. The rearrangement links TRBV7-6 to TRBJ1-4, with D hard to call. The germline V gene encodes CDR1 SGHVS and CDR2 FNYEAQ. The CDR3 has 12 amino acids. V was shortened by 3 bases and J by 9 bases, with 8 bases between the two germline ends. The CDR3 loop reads CASSLGGKKLFF. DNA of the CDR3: TGTGCCAGCAGCTTGGGTGGCAAAAAACTGTTTTTT. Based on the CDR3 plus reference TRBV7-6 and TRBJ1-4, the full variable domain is GAGVSQSPRYKVTKRGQDVALRCDPISGHVSLYWYRQALGQGPEFLTYFNYEAQQDKSGLPNDRFSAERPEGSISTLTIQRTEQRDSAMYRCASSLGGKKLFFGSGTQLSVL.

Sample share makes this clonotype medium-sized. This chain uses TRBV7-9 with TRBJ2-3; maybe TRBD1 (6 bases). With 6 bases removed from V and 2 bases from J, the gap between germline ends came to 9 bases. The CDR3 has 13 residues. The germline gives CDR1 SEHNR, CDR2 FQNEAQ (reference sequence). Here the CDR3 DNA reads TGTGCCAGCAGTCGGGACAACACAGATACGCAGTATTTT. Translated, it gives CASSRDNTDTQYF.

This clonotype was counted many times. In DNA form, the CDR3 reads TGTGCCATCAGTGAGTCGACTAGCGGGGTGGAGGCGCAGTACTTC. Its translation is CAISESTSGVEAQYF. J is TRBJ2-7 and V is TRBV10-3; TRBD2 aligns across 11 bases. The germline V gene encodes CDR1 ENHRY and CDR2 SYGVKD. The CDR3 runs to 15 residues. After removal of 0 bases from V and 9 bases from J, the junction contained 7 bases not matched to a gene.

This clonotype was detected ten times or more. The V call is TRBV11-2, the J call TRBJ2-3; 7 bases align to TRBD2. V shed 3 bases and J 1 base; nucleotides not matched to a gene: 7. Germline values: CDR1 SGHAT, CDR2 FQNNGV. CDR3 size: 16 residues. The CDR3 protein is CASSFGGGPGTDTQYF. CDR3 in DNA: TGTGCCAGCAGCTTCGGGGGAGGGCCTGGCACAGATACGCAGTATTTT.